Each of the 20 T cell receptor beta chains below was sequenced from the same sample in a study of blood T cell repertoires in COVID-19. Clones were sequenced by immunoSEQ multiplex PCR, and TCRdb holds only the in-frame ones, with some missing. The data show 13,000 or so clones, around 87% seen once. Sequenced sample: peripheral blood. The receptors were sampled from a human donor with active COVID-19. The donor label of this sample is uncertain.

This clone was observed a single time. CDR3 in DNA: TGTGCCAGCAGCGGAGACTGGGGCACAGATACGCAGTATTTT. Translating it yields CASSGDWGTDTQYF. The chain uses TRBV7-2 and TRBJ2-3; D is unresolved. V shed 5 bases and J shed 1 base, with 10 bases lying between them. Germline CDR1 is SGHTA and CDR2 is FQGNSA. This CDR3 has 14 residues.

This rearrangement joins TRBV6-5 to TRBJ1-2; maybe TRBD1 (6 bases). Trimming stripped 8 bases from V and 7 bases from J, with 17 bases between. This CDR3 comprises 13 residues. Germline V lookup: CDR1 MNHEY, CDR2 SVGAGI. The CDR3 region is CASAVAGAAGYTF. The CDR3 nucleotides are TGTGCCAGCGCTGTGGCGGGGGCTGCTGGCTACACCTTC.

The J gene is TRBJ2-3, the V gene TRBV27; D is ambiguous. V was clipped by 3 bases and J by 5 bases, with 15 bases between them. Germline values: CDR1 MNHEY, CDR2 SMNVEV (reference sequence). This CDR3 spans 15 amino acids. The CDR3: CASSFWAPNGDTQYF. The CDR3 DNA follows: TGTGCCAGCAGTTTCTGGGCCCCCAACGGAGATACGCAGTATTTT.

The chain joins TRBV10-3 to TRBJ2-1, with TRBD1 matching over 8 bases. The CDR3 covers 15 residues. With V trimmed by 5 bases and J by 2 bases, 5 bases remained unmatched. CDR1 and CDR2 (germline): ENHRY, SYGVKD. The CDR3 region is CAISQRDRTYNEQFF. CDR3 bases: TGTGCCATCAGTCAACGGGACAGGACCTACAATGAGCAGTTCTTC.

The chain links TRBV15 to TRBJ1-6; D is unclear. V lost 0 bases to trimming and J lost 7 bases, with 13 bases between them. The CDR3 extends over 16 amino acids. CDR1 and CDR2 (germline): LNHNV, YYDKDF (reference sequence). In nucleotides, the CDR3 is TGTGCCACCAGCAGAGACCGGGGAATAGGGAATTCACCCCTCCACTTT. It translates to CATSRDRGIGNSPLHF. The variable domain in full, completed from reference TRBV15 and TRBJ1-6, reads DAMVIQNPRYQVTQFGKPVTLSCSQTLNHNVMYWYQQKSSQAPKLLFHYYDKDFNNEADTPDNFQSRRPNTSFCFLDIRSPGLGDTAMYLCATSRDRGIGNSPLHFGNGTRLTVT.

The genes are TRBV27 and TRBJ2-2; 7 bases match TRBD1. V was pared by 5 bases and J by 5 bases, with 11 bases of the junction left unmatched. The CDR3 consists of 16 residues. Germline V gene lookup returns CDR1 MNHEY and CDR2 SMNVEV (reference sequence). The CDR3 protein is CASSRSQGVATGELFF. In DNA, the CDR3 is TGTGCCAGCAGTCGCAGTCAGGGGGTTGCGACCGGGGAGCTGTTTTTT.

This clone showed up just a few times. V is TRBV5-1 and J is TRBJ1-3; 9 bases line up with TRBD1. Unmatched junction bases numbered 8, after V lost 4 bases and J lost 3 bases. Germline V gene data show CDR1 as SGHRS and CDR2 as YFSETQ. This CDR3 has 16 residues. The CDR3 loop is CASSAGTGTFGNTIYF. Written as DNA, the CDR3 is TGCGCCAGCAGCGCGGGGACAGGGACCTTTGGAAACACCATATATTTT.

V and J are TRBV5-1 and TRBJ2-1; 8 nucleotides align to TRBD1. V shed 4 bases, J shed 8 bases, and the junction held 5 bases outside the gene matches. The CDR3 is 13 residues long. CDR1 SGHRS and CDR2 YFSETQ come from the germline V gene. The CDR3 reads CASSLTDRDEQFF. CDR3 DNA sequence: TGCGCCAGCAGCCTAACGGACAGGGATGAGCAGTTCTTC.

V usage is TRBV11-2 and J usage is TRBJ1-3; D is unclear. Looked up from germline, CDR1 is SGHAT and CDR2 is FQNNGV. Trimming left V 2 bases short and J 1 base short, with 9 bases between. The CDR3 runs 15 residues. The chain's CDR3 is CASSLSWRSGNTIYF. DNA for the CDR3: TGTGCCAGCAGCTTATCGTGGAGATCTGGAAACACCATATATTTT. The complete variable domain, with remaining parts taken from reference TRBV11-2 and TRBJ1-3, reads EAGVAQSPRYKIIEKRQSVAFWCNPISGHATLYWYQQILGQGPKLLIQFQNNGVVDDSQLPKDRFSAERLKGVDSTLKIQPAKLEDSAVYLCASSLSWRSGNTIYFGEGSWLTVV.

The chain couples TRBV5-5 to TRBJ1-4; 9 nucleotides agree with TRBD1. CDR3 size: 17 residues. The V gene's germline CDR1 is SGHKS and CDR2 YYEKEE (reference sequence). V dropped 4 bases and J dropped 7; count of bases not matched to a gene: 14. The DNA for the CDR3 is TGTGCCAGCAGCGGGTCCCGGGACAGGGCACGGGGTGAAAAACTGTTTTTT. It encodes CASSGSRDRARGEKLFF.

The chain has TRBV20-1 and TRBJ1-1, with 9 nucleotides matching TRBD1. Trimming took 3 bases from V and 1 from J; bases not matched to a gene: 6. The germline CDR1 and CDR2 sequences are DFQATT and SNEGSKA (reference sequence). The CDR3 is made up of 15 amino acids. The CDR3 loop is CSASYRGRENTEAFF. CDR3 nucleotides: TGCAGTGCTAGTTACAGGGGGCGCGAGAACACTGAAGCTTTCTTT.

CDR3: CASSRIPGHVANYGYTF. CDR3 sequence (DNA): TGCGCCAGCAGTCGAATCCCGGGACACGTAGCTAACTATGGCTACACCTTC. The chain uses TRBV5-1 and TRBJ1-2; perhaps TRBD1 as D (6 bases). The germline CDR1 and CDR2 sequences are SGHRS and YFSETQ. The length of the CDR3 is 17 residues. Between the trimmed V and J ends, which lost 5 bases and 0 bases, there was a span of 20 bases. The full variable domain, in which reference TRBV5-1 and TRBJ1-2 provide the parts outside the CDR3, is KAGVTQTPRYLIKTRGQQVTLSCSPISGHRSVSWYQQTPGQGLQFLFEYFSETQRNKGNFPGRFSGRQFSNSRSEMNVSTLELGDSALYLCASSRIPGHVANYGYTFGSGTRLTVV.

The V gene is TRBV2, the J gene TRBJ2-5; TRBD2 agrees at 7 bases. This CDR3 is 15 amino acids long. Germline-derived CDR1 and CDR2 are SNHLY and FYNNEI. J was trimmed by 7 bases and V by 5 bases; bases with no gene match: 13. DNA for the CDR3: TGTGCCAGCAGTCAACAGCGGGGCCGGGTCGGGACCCAGTACTTC. This codes for CASSQQRGRVGTQYF.

Remarks on this clone: The same CDR3 is also encoded by other DNA sequences in this sample. The CDR3 loop reads CASSRAGGRSEAFF. The CDR3 nucleotides read TGTGCCAGCAGCCGAGCTGGGGGGAGGTCTGAAGCTTTCTTT. The chain employs TRBV3-1 (or the pseudogene TRBV3-2) and TRBJ1-1; weak D call: TRBD1 (5 bases). The CDR3 contains 14 residues. Germline CDR1 is LGHDT and CDR2 is YNNKEL (reference sequence). Trimming pared 4 bases from V and 6 bases from J, leaving 15 bases between.

V is TRBV4-1 and J is TRBJ1-2; 7 positions agree with TRBD1. CDR1 and CDR2 from the germline V gene are MGHRA and YSYEKL. Germline trimming cut 3 bases from V and 5 bases from J; bases unmatched to any gene: 6. The CDR3 contains 14 residues. The CDR3 nucleotides are TGCGCCAGCAGCCATCGACAGGGCCAATATGGCTACACCTTC. Translation: CASSHRQGQYGYTF.

This chain uses TRBV5-4 with TRBJ2-7, with 9 bases identical to TRBD1. Trimming removed 0 bases from V and 3 bases from J; junction bases left unmatched: 4. CDR1 SGHNT and CDR2 YYREEE come from the germline V gene (reference sequence). This CDR3 comprises 15 residues. CDR3 sequence (DNA): TGTGCCAGCAGCTTGGACGCGACAGGGGGCTACGAGCAGTACTTC. Its protein is CASSLDATGGYEQYF.

The chain joins TRBV28 to TRBJ2-7; possibly TRBD1 for D (5 bases). The germline gives CDR1 MDHEN, CDR2 SYDVKM. V dropped 2 bases and J dropped 2 bases, with 7 bases sitting between them. The CDR3 is made up of 13 amino acids. The CDR3 region has the DNA TGTGCCAGCAGTTTAAGGGGCGCCTACGAGCAGTACTTC. Its translation: CASSLRGAYEQYF.

The chain couples TRBV28 to TRBJ2-4, with TRBD1 matching over 8 bases. Looked up from germline, CDR1 is MDHEN and CDR2 is SYDVKM. This CDR3 has 14 residues. V shed 4 bases and J 10 bases; nucleotides not matched to a gene: 9. In nucleotides, the CDR3 is TGTGCCAGCAGTTCCCAGGGACAGGATCCTATTCAGTACTTC. Protein: CASSSQGQDPIQYF.

The gene calls are TRBV7-3 and TRBJ2-5; 7 bases map to TRBD1. The germline CDR1 and CDR2 sequences are SGHTA and FQGTGA. This CDR3 has 15 amino acids. J lost 1 base, V lost 5 bases, and 7 bases had no gene match. In nucleotides, the CDR3 is TGTGCCAGCAGCCGTCCGGACAGGATCCAAGAGACCCAGTACTTC. Translation: CASSRPDRIQETQYF.

The CDR3 nucleotides read TGTGCCAGCAGGGGACAGGGGAGGGCCAACACTGAAGCTTTCTTT. Protein sequence: CASRGQGRANTEAFF. The V call is TRBV2, the J call TRBJ1-1, with TRBD1 matching 10 bases. This CDR3 comprises 15 residues. V shed 6 bases, J shed 2 bases, and the junction held 6 bases outside the gene matches. Germline CDR1 and CDR2: SNHLY and FYNNEI. Full variable domain (missing parts from reference TRBV2 and TRBJ1-1): EPEVTQTPSHQVTQMGQEVILRCVPISNHLYFYWYRQILGQKVEFLVSFYNNEISEKSEIFDDQFSVERPDGSNFTLKIRSTKLEDSAMYFCASRGQGRANTEAFFGQGTRLTVV.